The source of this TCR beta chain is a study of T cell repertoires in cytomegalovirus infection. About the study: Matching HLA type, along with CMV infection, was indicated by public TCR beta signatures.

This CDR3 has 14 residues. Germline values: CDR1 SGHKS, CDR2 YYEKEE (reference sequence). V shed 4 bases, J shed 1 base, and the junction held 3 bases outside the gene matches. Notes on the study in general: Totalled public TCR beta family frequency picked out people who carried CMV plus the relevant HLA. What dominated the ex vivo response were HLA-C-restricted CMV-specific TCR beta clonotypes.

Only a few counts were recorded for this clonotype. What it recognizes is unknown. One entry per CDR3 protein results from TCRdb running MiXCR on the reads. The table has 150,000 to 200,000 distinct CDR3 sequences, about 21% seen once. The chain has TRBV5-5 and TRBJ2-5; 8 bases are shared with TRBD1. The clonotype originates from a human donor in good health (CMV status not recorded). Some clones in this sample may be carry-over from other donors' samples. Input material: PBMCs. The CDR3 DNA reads TGTGCCAGCAGCAGGACAGGGCGCCAAGAGACCCAGTACTTC. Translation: CASSRTGRQETQYF.